A single sample is the source of the 31 T cell receptor beta chains below, sequenced in a study of T-cell reconstitution after alpha-beta-depleted transplantation in children. Broader study findings: T-cell numbers and diversity one year post-transplant derived largely from freshly generated T cells.

The antigens for these receptors are not known. Unique molecular identifiers were incorporated into the prepared TCRbeta library. One entry per CDR3 protein results from TCRdb running MiXCR on the PCR reads. The table records a few hundred thousand distinct CDR3 sequences, about 7.3% of them present only once. The specimen was peripheral blood, collected 360 days after TCRalphabeta/CD19-depleted stem cell transplant. Every receptor here comes from a female patient between 2 and 15 years old who had a stem cell transplant for Fanconi anemia, so the T cells may come from the graft donor.

As concerns this clonotype: This clone may be a read error of a much larger clone one base away. The chain joins TRBV5-1 to TRBJ1-4; 8 bases align to TRBD1. V lost 3 bases and J lost 0; bases outside the gene matches: 7. Germline V gene sequence: CDR1 SGHRS, CDR2 YFSETQ. CDR3 length: 17 residues. The CDR3: CASSCGQGTTTNEKLFF. The CDR3 DNA reads TGCGCCAGCAGCTGTGGACAGGGAACTACAACTAATGAAAAACTGTTTTTT. The complete variable domain, with remaining parts taken from reference TRBV5-1 and TRBJ1-4, reads KAGVTQTPRYLIKTRGQQVTLSCSPISGHRSVSWYQQTPGQGLQFLFEYFSETQRNKGNFPGRFSGRQFSNSRSEMNVSTLELGDSALYLCASSCGQGTTTNEKLFFGSGTQLSVL.

This clonotype was observed many times. V and J are TRBV20-1 and TRBJ2-7; 7 positions agree with TRBD1. This CDR3 is built from 13 residues. Germline CDR1 is DFQATT and CDR2 is SNEGSKA (reference sequence). V lost 5 bases to trimming and J lost 1 base; unmatched junction nucleotides: 5. The CDR3 here is CSAGRGQSYEQYF. CDR3 coding DNA: TGCAGTGCTGGTAGGGGACAGTCCTACGAGCAGTACTTC.

This clonotype was picked up many times. V gene TRBV9 combines with J gene TRBJ2-5; perhaps TRBD1 as D (6 bases). Germline-derived CDR1 and CDR2 are SGDLS and YYNGEE. Trimming pared 2 bases from V and 4 bases from J, leaving 18 bases between. The CDR3 length is 16 residues. CDR3 residues: CASSVMPTGGGETQYF. The CDR3 nucleotides read TGTGCCAGCAGCGTCATGCCGACAGGAGGAGGAGAGACCCAGTACTTC.

This clonotype has a handful of counts. The genes are TRBV7-3 and TRBJ1-1; tentative D call: TRBD1 (5 bases). Between the trimmed V and J ends, which lost 4 bases and 6 bases, there was a span of 12 bases. The CDR3 spans 13 residues. Germline loops: CDR1 SGHTA, CDR2 FQGTGA. The CDR3 nucleotides read TGTGCCAGCAGCTCCCAATGGGGCTCTGAAGCTTTCTTT. Its protein is CASSSQWGSEAFF.

The V call is TRBV15, the J call TRBJ2-1, with 8 bases that match TRBD2. This CDR3 comprises 14 residues. Germline assignment: CDR1 LNHNV and CDR2 YYDKDF (reference sequence). Unmatched junction bases numbered 6, after V lost 8 bases and J lost 3 bases. CDR3 DNA: TGTGCCACCTACGGGAGGGGGGTCTACAATGAGCAGTTCTTC. It translates to CATYGRGVYNEQFF.

This clonotype occurred many times. The chain recombines TRBV7-9 with TRBJ2-1; no reliable D call. V was clipped by 5 bases and J by 0 bases, with 8 bases between them. CDR1 is SEHNR and CDR2 is FQNEAQ in the germline V gene (reference sequence). CDR3 length: 14 residues. The chain's CDR3 is CASSLDVSYNEQFF. DNA of the CDR3: TGTGCCAGCAGCCTTGATGTCTCCTACAATGAGCAGTTCTTC.

This clonotype has a count of ten or more. The chain couples TRBV7-8 to TRBJ1-3; 7 nucleotides align to TRBD1. The germline V gene has CDR1 SGHVS and CDR2 FQNEAQ. J lost 5 bases, V lost 3 bases, and 4 bases had no gene match. The CDR3 contains 14 residues. CDR3 DNA sequence: TGTGCCAGCAGCTTCGGGACAGTAAGAAACACCATATATTTT. Protein: CASSFGTVRNTIYF.

A few counts support this clonotype. The chain recombines TRBV6-1 with TRBJ1-1; D is undetermined. This CDR3 region has 11 residues. Germline CDR1 reads MNHNS; CDR2 reads SASEGT. The CDR3 bases are TGTGCTGGTGGGGATTACACTGAAGCTTTCTTT. Protein product: CAGGDYTEAFF.

This clonotype was detected many times. The chain joins TRBV12-3 or TRBV12-4 to TRBJ1-1, with TRBD1 identical over 8 bases. The CDR3 length is 14 residues. V shed 4 bases, J shed 5 bases, and the junction held 6 bases outside the gene matches. CDR3 coding DNA: TGTGCCAGCAGTTCTGGGACAGGCTGGACTGAAGCTTTCTTT. This translates into CASSSGTGWTEAFF.

This clonotype has at least ten counts. V gene TRBV10-3 combines with J gene TRBJ2-1; TRBD1 might be the D (6 bases). The ends were cut back, 4 bases at V and 6 bases at J, with 28 bases in the middle. Germline CDR1 reads ENHRY; CDR2 reads SYGVKD. This CDR3 is 19 amino acids long. The CDR3 loop reads CAISGGLGALAGVGNEQFF. CDR3 nucleotides: TGTGCCATCAGTGGGGGGCTCGGGGCTTTGGCGGGCGTCGGCAATGAGCAGTTCTTC.

V is TRBV6-2 or TRBV6-3 and J is TRBJ2-5, with unresolved D. Germline values: CDR1 MNHEY, CDR2 SVGEGT. Trimming removed 5 bases at V and 3 bases at J, with 7 bases between. The CDR3 totals 12 residues. In DNA form, the CDR3 reads TGTGCCAGCAGTCCGATAGAAGAGACCCAGTACTTC. Its translation is CASSPIEETQYF.

This clonotype was recorded many times. The rearrangement uses TRBV2 and TRBJ2-7; no definite D call. This CDR3 has 13 residues. The V end was cut by 4 bases, the J end by 1 base, with 8 bases between. Per germline, CDR1 SNHLY and CDR2 FYNNEI. CDR3 sequence (DNA): TGTGCCAGCAGTGCGACGGTATCCTACGAGCAGTACTTC. This codes for CASSATVSYEQYF.

This clonotype was counted many times. The DNA for the CDR3 is TGTGCCAGCAGTTTCAGGGGGTCCACTAACAATGAGCAGTTCTTC. Translating gives CASSFRGSTNNEQFF. The chain has TRBV27 and TRBJ2-1, with 7 bases identical to TRBD1. The CDR3 sequence is 15 residues long. With 3 bases clipped from V and 5 bases from J, the junction kept 7 bases outside the gene matches. Germline CDR1 reads MNHEY; CDR2 reads SMNVEV (reference sequence).

This clonotype came up many times. V usage is TRBV5-1 and J usage is TRBJ2-1; 10 bases match TRBD1. Per the germline V gene, CDR1 is SGHRS and CDR2 is YFSETQ. The CDR3 is 15 residues long. With V trimmed by 1 base and J by 6 bases, 4 bases remained unmatched. The CDR3 coding sequence is TGCGCCAGCAGCTTGTGGGACAGGGGTCGCAATGAGCAGTTCTTC. Amino acid sequence: CASSLWDRGRNEQFF.

The chain combines TRBV19 with TRBJ2-7; maybe TRBD2 (6 bases). Per germline, CDR1 LNHDA and CDR2 SQIVND (reference sequence). V lost 5 bases and J 3 bases, leaving 14 bases between the germline ends. This CDR3 contains 14 residues. CDR3 residues: CASSVAGTDYEQYF. The CDR3 DNA reads TGTGCCAGTAGTGTCGCTGGGACTGACTACGAGCAGTACTTC.

This clonotype has a handful of counts. V is TRBV20-1 and J is TRBJ1-2; 9 positions match TRBD1. There are 17 residues in the CDR3. The V and J ends lost 3 bases and 4 bases, in that order; junction bases with no gene match: 15. Germline V gene data show CDR1 as DFQATT and CDR2 as SNEGSKA (reference sequence). CDR3 coding DNA: TGCAGTGCTAGGGCTCCCGGGACAGGGCTCCCTTCCTATGGCTACACCTTC. This sequence encodes CSARAPGTGLPSYGYTF.

This clonotype showed up many times. This chain links TRBV4-3 with TRBJ1-2; tentative D call: TRBD1 (6 bases). V lost 1 base, J lost 6 bases, and 15 bases lay in between. Germline-derived CDR1 and CDR2 are LGHNA and YSLEER. The CDR3 loop spans 15 amino acids. CDR3 in amino acids: CASSQGRVGGDGYTF. CDR3 nucleotide sequence: TGCGCCAGCAGCCAAGGTCGCGTGGGGGGCGATGGCTACACCTTC.

There are many counts of this clonotype. The chain links TRBV29-1 to TRBJ1-1, with TRBD1 matching over 7 bases. Germline CDR1 and CDR2: SQVTM and ANQGSEA. The V gene end was trimmed by 8 bases and the J gene end by 0 bases; junction bases not matched to a gene: 6. The CDR3 sequence is 13 residues long. CDR3 sequence (DNA): TGCAGCACCCAGACAGGGATGAACACTGAAGCTTTCTTT. Its protein is CSTQTGMNTEAFF.

The chain is built from TRBV12-3 or TRBV12-4 and TRBJ1-2, with D unresolved. This CDR3 spans 13 amino acids. Trimming shortened V by 3 bases and J by 6 bases, and 11 bases separated the two germline ends. The CDR3 bases are TGTGCCAGCAGTTTCGGAGAAGGAGATGGCTACACCTTC. This codes for CASSFGEGDGYTF.

This clonotype was recorded at least ten times. The rearrangement joins TRBV5-1 to TRBJ2-3; D call uncertain. Trimming took off 4 bases at V and 2 bases at J, with 8 bases between the two ends. CDR1 is SGHRS and CDR2 is YFSETQ in the germline V gene. CDR3 length: 13 residues. The CDR3 DNA sequence: TGCGCCAGCAGCCTCGAATTCACAGATACGCAGTATTTT. Amino acids: CASSLEFTDTQYF.

The rearrangement links TRBV7-2 to TRBJ2-5, with unresolved D. Trimming took 3 bases from V and 3 from J, leaving 11 bases between them. Looked up from germline, CDR1 is SGHTA and CDR2 is FQGNSA. The CDR3 covers 14 residues. The CDR3 DNA reads TGTGCCAGCAGCTTGGGGATGGGGAAAGAGACCCAGTACTTC. Its translation: CASSLGMGKETQYF.

This clonotype was seen many times. The chain has TRBV9 and TRBJ1-1; tentative D call: TRBD1 (6 bases). Trimming left V 4 bases short and J 0 bases short, with 13 bases between. The CDR3 is 15 residues long. The germline CDR1 and CDR2 sequences are SGDLS and YYNGEE. CDR3: CASSPRDTMNTEAFF. The CDR3 DNA reads TGTGCCAGCAGCCCCCGGGACACGATGAACACTGAAGCTTTCTTT.

This clonotype turned up a few times. The chain uses TRBV12-3 or TRBV12-4 and TRBJ2-1; D gene unclear. The CDR3 totals 14 residues. Trimming shortened V by 7 bases and J by 8 bases, and 18 bases separated the two germline ends. In DNA form, the CDR3 reads TGTGCCAGCACTCCCGGACGAGTGATGGATGAGCAGTTCTTC. This sequence encodes CASTPGRVMDEQFF.

This clonotype was found a few times. The chain combines TRBV6-2 or TRBV6-3 with TRBJ2-4; maybe TRBD2 (6 bases). Germline V lookup: CDR1 MNHEY, CDR2 SVGEGT. V was clipped by 5 bases and J by 7 bases, with 15 bases between them. This CDR3 spans 14 amino acids. The CDR3 nucleotides are TGTGCCAGCAGTCGGACGGCCCGGGGGAACATTCAGTACTTC. Its translation is CASSRTARGNIQYF.

The chain uses TRBV3-1 and TRBJ1-1; D call uncertain. Trimming took off 0 bases at V and 3 bases at J, with 14 bases between the two ends. CDR3 size: 16 residues. The germline V gene encodes CDR1 LGHDT and CDR2 YNNKEL (reference sequence). DNA for the CDR3: TGTGCCAGCAGCCAAGAATCCCCCCTTGTGGACACTGAAGCTTTCTTT. Its protein product is CASSQESPLVDTEAFF.

This clonotype appeared many times. This chain uses TRBV5-1 with TRBJ1-1; 8 bases match TRBD1. CDR3 size: 14 residues. Germline loops: CDR1 SGHRS, CDR2 YFSETQ. V shed 4 bases, J shed 1 base, and the junction held 3 bases outside the gene matches. As DNA, the CDR3 is TGCGCCAGCAGCCGAGGACAGGGGAACACTGAAGCTTTCTTT. It specifies CASSRGQGNTEAFF.

Many counts were recorded for this clonotype. V and J are TRBV20-1 and TRBJ2-7, with a tentative D call TRBD1 (6 bases). This CDR3 region has 13 residues. Germline values: CDR1 DFQATT, CDR2 SNEGSKA (reference sequence). V was clipped by 3 bases and J by 7 bases, with 16 bases between them. The CDR3 nucleotides are TGCAGTGCTAGTGCGAGGGTAACAGGGGAGCAGTACTTC. It translates to CSASARVTGEQYF.

This clonotype was observed a handful of times. The gene calls are TRBV6-6 and TRBJ2-7, with D uncertain. The CDR3 covers 13 residues. Trimming shortened V by 2 bases and J by 6 bases, and 11 bases separated the two germline ends. The germline V gene encodes CDR1 MNHNY and CDR2 SVGAGI (reference sequence). The CDR3 loop reads CASSYIGPGEQYF. CDR3 nucleotide sequence: TGTGCCAGCAGTTACATCGGGCCGGGCGAGCAGTACTTC.

This clonotype occurred many times. CDR3: CASSLVDHNEQFF. DNA for the CDR3: TGTGCCAGCAGCTTAGTCGACCACAATGAGCAGTTCTTC. The chain recombines TRBV7-6 with TRBJ2-1; D call uncertain. This CDR3 is 13 amino acids long. Trimming removed 1 base from V and 5 bases from J, with 6 bases in between. In germline, CDR1 is SGHVS, CDR2 FNYEAQ.

In this sample, this clonotype turned up many times. The chain has TRBV20-1 and TRBJ2-7; TRBD2 agrees at 7 bases. The V segment lost 7 bases and the J segment 4 bases; nucleotides outside the gene matches: 10. CDR1 and CDR2 from the germline V gene are DFQATT and SNEGSKA (reference sequence). The CDR3 runs 13 residues. The CDR3 sequence: CSVRRGGGYEQYF. DNA for the CDR3: TGCAGTGTCCGTCGTGGGGGAGGGTACGAGCAGTACTTC.

This clonotype was counted many times. The chain combines TRBV11-2 with TRBJ2-2; D remains unclear. Between the trimmed V and J ends, which lost 2 bases and 1 base, there was a span of 11 bases. This CDR3 is built from 16 residues. Germline V gene sequence: CDR1 SGHAT, CDR2 FQNNGV. The CDR3 spells CASSLIERGNTGELFF. In nucleotides, the CDR3 is TGTGCCAGCAGCTTAATCGAAAGAGGGAACACCGGGGAGCTGTTTTTT.